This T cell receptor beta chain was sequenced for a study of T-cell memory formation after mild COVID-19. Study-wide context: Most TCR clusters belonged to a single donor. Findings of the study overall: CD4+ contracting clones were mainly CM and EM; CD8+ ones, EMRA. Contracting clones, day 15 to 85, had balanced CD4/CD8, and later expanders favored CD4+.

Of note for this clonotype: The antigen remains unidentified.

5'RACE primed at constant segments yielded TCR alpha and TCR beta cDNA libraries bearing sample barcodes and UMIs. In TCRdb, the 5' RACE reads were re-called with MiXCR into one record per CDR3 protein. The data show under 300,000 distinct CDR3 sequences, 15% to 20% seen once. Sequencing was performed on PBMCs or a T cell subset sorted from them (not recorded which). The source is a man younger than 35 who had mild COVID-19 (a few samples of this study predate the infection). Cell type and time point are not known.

The CDR3 DNA follows: TGTGCCAGCAGCGCTAGACAGGGCACCGGGGAGCTGTTTTTT. It translates to CASSARQGTGELFF. The chain is built from TRBV12-3 or TRBV12-4 and TRBJ2-2, with TRBD1 identical over 7 bases. Trimming cost V 6 bases and J 4 bases; bases outside gene matches: 5. The CDR3 runs to 14 residues.